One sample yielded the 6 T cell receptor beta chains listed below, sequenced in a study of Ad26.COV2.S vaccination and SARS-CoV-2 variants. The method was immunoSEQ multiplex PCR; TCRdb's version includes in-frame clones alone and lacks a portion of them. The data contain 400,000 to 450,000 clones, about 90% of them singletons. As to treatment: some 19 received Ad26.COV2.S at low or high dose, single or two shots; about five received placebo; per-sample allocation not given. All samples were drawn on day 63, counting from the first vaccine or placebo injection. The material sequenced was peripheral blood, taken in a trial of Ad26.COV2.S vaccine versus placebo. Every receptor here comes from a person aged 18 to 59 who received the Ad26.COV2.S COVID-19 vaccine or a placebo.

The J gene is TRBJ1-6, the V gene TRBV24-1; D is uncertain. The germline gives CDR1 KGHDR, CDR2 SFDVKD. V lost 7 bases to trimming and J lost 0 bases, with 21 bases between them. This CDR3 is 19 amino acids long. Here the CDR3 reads CATRLLLGSESSYNSPLHF. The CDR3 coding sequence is TGTGCCACCAGATTACTATTGGGTTCCGAGAGCTCCTATAATTCACCCCTCCACTTT.

CDR3 sequence: CASSLDPDRPGNTEAFF. The CDR3 DNA reads as TGTGCCAGCAGCTTGGACCCCGACCGACCAGGGAACACTGAAGCTTTCTTT. The chain combines TRBV5-4 with TRBJ1-1, with D hard to call. V was trimmed by 0 bases and J by 1 base, leaving 16 bases between them. The germline CDR1 and CDR2 sequences are SGHNT and YYREEE (reference sequence). This CDR3 has 17 amino acids.

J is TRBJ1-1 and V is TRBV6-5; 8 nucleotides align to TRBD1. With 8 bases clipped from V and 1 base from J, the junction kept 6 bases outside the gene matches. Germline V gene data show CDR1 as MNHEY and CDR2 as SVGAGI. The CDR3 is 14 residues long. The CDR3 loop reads CASVRTGTNTEAFF. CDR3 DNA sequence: TGTGCCAGCGTAAGGACAGGGACGAACACTGAAGCTTTCTTT.

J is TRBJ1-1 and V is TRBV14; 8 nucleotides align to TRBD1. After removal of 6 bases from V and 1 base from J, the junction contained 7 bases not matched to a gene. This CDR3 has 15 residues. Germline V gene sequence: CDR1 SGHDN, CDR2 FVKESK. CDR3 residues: CASRPDRGPNTEAFF. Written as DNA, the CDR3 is TGTGCCAGCAGGCCTGACAGGGGCCCGAACACTGAAGCTTTCTTT.

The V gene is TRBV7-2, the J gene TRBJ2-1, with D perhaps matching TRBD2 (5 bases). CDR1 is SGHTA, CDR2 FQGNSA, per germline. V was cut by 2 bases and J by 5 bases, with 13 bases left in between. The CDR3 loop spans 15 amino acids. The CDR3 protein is CASSLSFGGHNEQFF. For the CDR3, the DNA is TGTGCCAGCAGCTTATCGTTCGGCGGGCACAATGAGCAGTTCTTC.

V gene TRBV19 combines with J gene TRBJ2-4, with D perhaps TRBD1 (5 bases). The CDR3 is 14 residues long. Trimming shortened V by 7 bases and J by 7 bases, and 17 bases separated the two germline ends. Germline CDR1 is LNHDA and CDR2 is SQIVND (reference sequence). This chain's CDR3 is CASTNSGRDNIQYF. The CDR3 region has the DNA TGTGCCAGTACCAATTCCGGCAGGGATAACATTCAGTACTTC.